The source of this T cell receptor beta chain is a study of CD8 T cells in Susac syndrome. This CDR3 is built from 14 residues. CDR1 is SEHNR and CDR2 is FQNEAQ in the germline V gene (reference sequence). V dropped 4 bases and J dropped 6 bases, with 13 bases sitting between them. The T cells that were sequenced for TCR beta were CD8+ and CD4+ cells from blood. Relapsing-remitting disease, either stable or active, was present in the multiple sclerosis controls, who were treatment-naive patients. FACS was used to enrich TEMRA cells, whereas the CD8+ and CD4+ T cells were obtained by negative isolation. Random-hexamer reverse transcription was applied to roughly 0.5 to 1 ug RNA. Across 54 Vbeta and 13 Jbeta, immunoSEQ multiplex PCR amplified TCR beta CDR3. TCRdb analysed the immunoSEQ multiplex PCR reads with MiXCR anew, one entry per CDR3 protein. The sample includes roughly 120,000 distinct CDR3 sequences, around 94% of them seen just once.

Sequenced: CD4+ T cells from PBMCs. The TCR comes from a human donor with multiple sclerosis. This chain connects TRBV7-9 to TRBJ1-5; D is possibly TRBD1 (5 bases). The CDR3 DNA follows: TGTGCCAGCAGCTCTAGCGGGGCAAGTCAGCCCCAGCATTTT. Residues: CASSSSGASQPQHF.